This T cell receptor beta chain is from a study of blood T cell repertoires in COVID-19. About the research overall: Researchers got acute and convalescent COVID-19 samples from the United States, Italy and Spain. PBMCs, B-cell-depleted T cells, or T cells provided the cDNA or gDNA that made up the material.

In the source study's methods: Reference gene primer amplification gave estimated nucleated cell counts. Clones were sequenced by immunoSEQ multiplex PCR, and TCRdb holds only the in-frame ones, with some missing. D and trimming come from the DNA, and the V and J calls and clone size come from that table. Here the sample spans roughly 150,000 clones, roughly 91% being singletons. Germline V lookup: CDR1 MNHEY, CDR2 SMNVEV (reference sequence). V was clipped by 8 bases and J by 1 base; unmatched bases: 5. CDR3 size: 15 residues. The chain combines TRBV27 with TRBJ2-1; 10 bases line up with TRBD2. The source material was peripheral blood. This TCR came from a man in his sixties with active or convalescent COVID-19. CDR3 nucleotides: TGTGCCAGCTGTATAGCGGGGGGATCCTACAATGAGCAGTTCTTC. Its translation: CASCIAGGSYNEQFF.